This TCR beta chain comes out of a study of blood T cell repertoires in COVID-19. Study information: Nucleic acid was either cDNA or gDNA, and it came from T cells, B-cell-depleted T cells, or PBMCs.

Trimming at V came to 1 base and at J to 4 bases, leaving 9 bases not matched to a gene. CDR3 length: 16 amino acids. In germline, CDR1 is SEHNR, CDR2 FQNEAQ (reference sequence). The assay was immunoSEQ multiplex PCR, and TCRdb's table has in-frame clones only and misses some. The sample has hundreds of thousands of clones; around 88% are singletons. The genes are TRBV7-9 and TRBJ1-2; 7 positions match TRBD1. The sequence was obtained from a woman under 40 who had recovered from COVID-19. The sequencing sample was made of peripheral blood. CDR3 nucleotides: TGTGCCAGCAGCTTAGGGGGGGACAGCGTTCTCTATGGCTACACCTTC. Translation gives CASSLGGDSVLYGYTF.